Below, 17 T cell receptor beta chains from the same sample are listed, as sequenced in a study of CD4 T cells in relation to SARS-CoV-2 and coronaviruses. For these receptors, no antigen is known. The unexposed donors gave CD4+ T cells in about 2010-2019, prior to COVID-19. After more than eight days of culture, CD4+ T cells were isolated. Assay used: immunoSEQ multiplex PCR; TCRdb lists only in-frame clones, some missing. The table has almost 30,000 clones, approximately 76% seen once. The sample comprised CD4+ T cells from PBMCs, cultured in vitro. The receptors were sampled from a human donor in good health.

The CDR3 region is CASSVRGRGEETQYF. The CDR3 region has the DNA TGCGCCAGCAGCGTCAGGGGGCGAGGGGAAGAGACCCAGTACTTC. This chain connects TRBV5-1 to TRBJ2-5, with 8 positions matching TRBD1. CDR1 is SGHRS and CDR2 is YFSETQ in the germline V gene. CDR3 length: 15 amino acids. V was pared by 4 bases and J by 3 bases, with 8 bases of the junction left unmatched.

This chain links TRBV12-5 with TRBJ2-5, with 10 bases fitting TRBD2. Germline CDR1 LGHNT, CDR2 FRNRAP. The CDR3 contains 16 residues. Trimming at V came to 4 bases and at J to 1 base, leaving 6 bases not matched to a gene. The DNA of the CDR3 is TGTGCTAGTGGTTCCAAAGCGGGAGGGGCCCAAGAGACCCAGTACTTC. Translated, it gives CASGSKAGGAQETQYF.

The chain links TRBV4-1 to TRBJ1-5, with 7 bases matching TRBD1. The CDR3 covers 17 residues. Germline values: CDR1 MGHRA, CDR2 YSYEKL. V shed 3 bases and J 3 bases; nucleotides not matched to a gene: 11. The CDR3 region has the DNA TGCGCCAGCAGCCAGAGACAGGGTCGGGCAGACAATCAGCCCCAGCATTTT. Residues: CASSQRQGRADNQPQHF.

The sample holds one count of this clone. CDR3 loop: CAISDSWEWETQYF. The CDR3 region has the DNA TGTGCCATCAGTGATTCGTGGGAGTGGGAGACCCAGTACTTC. This rearrangement joins TRBV10-3 to TRBJ2-5; maybe TRBD2 (5 bases). V was trimmed by 3 bases and J by 5 bases, leaving 13 bases between them. CDR3 length: 14 amino acids. Germline values: CDR1 ENHRY, CDR2 SYGVKD.

This clone was observed a single time. This chain connects TRBV19 to TRBJ1-2; D is unclear. Germline V lookup: CDR1 LNHDA, CDR2 SQIVND (reference sequence). The V gene lost 5 bases and the J gene lost 8 bases, with 9 bases spanning the gap. This CDR3 comprises 11 residues. The CDR3 DNA reads TGTGCCAGTAGTCGACGAAAGGGCTACACCTTC. Residues: CASSRRKGYTF.

The chain joins TRBV5-6 to TRBJ1-4; tentative D call: TRBD1 (5 bases). V was pared by 4 bases and J by 6 bases, with 13 bases between. Per the germline V gene, CDR1 is SGHDT and CDR2 is YYEEEE. This CDR3 has 14 amino acids. The DNA for the CDR3 is TGTGCCAGCAGCGGGGCAGGGTTGGATGAAAAACTGTTTTTT. Its protein product is CASSGAGLDEKLFF.

CDR3 residues: CASSASGAETQYF. CDR3 DNA sequence: TGCGCCAGCAGCGCTAGCGGGGCAGAGACCCAGTACTTC. The chain uses TRBV10-1 and TRBJ2-5, with 9 bases lining up with TRBD2. Germline-derived CDR1 and CDR2 are WNHNN and SYGVQD (reference sequence). With 6 bases clipped from V and 4 bases from J, the junction kept 3 bases outside the gene matches. This CDR3 spans 13 amino acids.

V and J are TRBV5-1 and TRBJ2-1; TRBD2 matches 14 bases. This CDR3 spans 18 amino acids. V shed 0 bases, J shed 1 base, and the junction held 3 bases outside the gene matches. Per germline, CDR1 SGHRS and CDR2 YFSETQ. The CDR3 nucleotides are TGCGCCAGCAGCTTGGAGACTAGCGGGAGGGGATCCTACAATGAGCAGTTCTTC. This sequence encodes CASSLETSGRGSYNEQFF.

This clone was seen once. V is TRBV4-1 and J is TRBJ2-5; tentative D call: TRBD1 (6 bases). Trimming removed 3 bases from V and 1 base from J, with 21 bases in between. This CDR3 region has 18 residues. CDR1 and CDR2 (germline): MGHRA, YSYEKL. The chain's CDR3 is CASSQRDSGALTQETQYF. In DNA form, the CDR3 reads TGCGCCAGCAGCCAGAGAGACTCAGGGGCCCTCACCCAAGAGACCCAGTACTTC.

DNA of the CDR3: TGTGCCAGCAGCTTATCCCTGGTAATGGAGACCCAGTACTTC. Translating gives CASSLSLVMETQYF. The chain is built from TRBV7-6 and TRBJ2-5; D not certain. CDR1 and CDR2 (germline): SGHVS, FNYEAQ. This CDR3 is 14 amino acids long. Trimming took 2 bases from V and 5 from J, leaving 12 bases between them.

This rearrangement joins TRBV19 to TRBJ2-7; the match to TRBD1 covers 7 bases. After removal of 2 bases from V and 2 bases from J, the junction contained 3 bases not matched to a gene. CDR1 and CDR2 from the germline V gene are LNHDA and SQIVND (reference sequence). The CDR3 is made up of 14 amino acids. The CDR3 nucleotides read TGTGCCAGTAGTATACAGGGGGTCCCCTACGAGCAGTACTTC. Translating it yields CASSIQGVPYEQYF.

The genes are TRBV7-8 and TRBJ1-2, with D possibly TRBD1 on 5 matching bases. V was pared by 2 bases and J by 4 bases, with 8 bases between. This CDR3 is 13 amino acids long. CDR1 is SGHVS, CDR2 FQNEAQ, per germline. The CDR3 nucleotides are TGTGCCAGCAGCTTACCCGGGACCTATGGCTACACCTTC. Amino acids: CASSLPGTYGYTF.

The chain is built from TRBV6-6 and TRBJ2-7, with D unclear. Germline CDR1 MNHNY, CDR2 SVGAGI (reference sequence). The CDR3 totals 15 residues. Trimming pared 2 bases from V and 5 bases from J, leaving 16 bases between. The CDR3 spells CASSYRTDSVHEQYF. CDR3 bases: TGTGCCAGCAGTTACCGCACCGATTCCGTCCACGAGCAGTACTTC.

The chain joins TRBV27 to TRBJ2-5; 7 bases align to TRBD2. With the DNA end fitting TRBJ2-7 better, the J assignment may be wrong. This CDR3 has 16 residues. Germline lookup yields CDR1 MNHEY and CDR2 SMNVEV (reference sequence). As DNA, the CDR3 is TGTGCCAGCAGTTTATCGGGAGGGTTCAGCTCCTACGAGCAGTACTTC. As protein: CASSLSGGFSSYEQYF.

The chain is built from TRBV12-3 or TRBV12-4 and TRBJ2-5, with 7 positions matching TRBD2. V shed 6 bases, J shed 7 bases, and the junction held 5 bases outside the gene matches. CDR3 length equals 12 residues. Written as DNA, the CDR3 is TGTGCCAGCAGCGGGGGGTCCGGGACCCAGTACTTC. This translates into CASSGGSGTQYF.

The V gene is TRBV7-8, the J gene TRBJ2-2, with D possibly being TRBD2 (6 bases). CDR3 size: 14 residues. Trimming shortened V by 7 bases and J by 1 base, and 10 bases separated the two germline ends. Germline V lookup: CDR1 SGHVS, CDR2 FQNEAQ. The CDR3 DNA is TGTGCCAGCAAGGCGGGACTGAACACCGGGGAGCTGTTTTTT. Its protein is CASKAGLNTGELFF.

This sequence joins TRBV7-2 and TRBJ1-1; D not resolved. Trimming removed 4 bases from V and 3 bases from J, with 9 bases in between. This CDR3 contains 13 residues. Germline CDR1 is SGHTA and CDR2 is FQGNSA. The CDR3 here is CASSSQAYTEAFF. CDR3 in DNA: TGTGCCAGCAGCTCCCAGGCTTACACTGAAGCTTTCTTT.